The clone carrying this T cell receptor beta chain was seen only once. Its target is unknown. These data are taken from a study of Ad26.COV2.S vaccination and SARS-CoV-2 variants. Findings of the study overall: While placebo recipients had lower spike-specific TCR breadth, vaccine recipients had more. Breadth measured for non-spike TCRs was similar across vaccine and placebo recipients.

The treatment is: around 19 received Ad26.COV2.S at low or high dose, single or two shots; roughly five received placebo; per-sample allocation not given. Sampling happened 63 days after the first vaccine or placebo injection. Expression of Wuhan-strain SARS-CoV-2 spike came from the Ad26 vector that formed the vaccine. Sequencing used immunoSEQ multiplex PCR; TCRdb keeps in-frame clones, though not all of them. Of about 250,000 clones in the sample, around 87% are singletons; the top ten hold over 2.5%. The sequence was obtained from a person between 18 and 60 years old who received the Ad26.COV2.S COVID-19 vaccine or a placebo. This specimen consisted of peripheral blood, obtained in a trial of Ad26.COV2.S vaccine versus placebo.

CDR3 loop: CAISGPKPLRDTEAFF. The CDR3 nucleotides read TGTGCCATCAGTGGTCCTAAACCCCTCCGCGACACTGAAGCTTTCTTT. The V call is TRBV10-3, the J call TRBJ1-1; D gene ambiguous. Trimming stripped 4 bases from V and 3 bases from J, with 18 bases between. Germline V lookup: CDR1 ENHRY, CDR2 SYGVKD. The CDR3 is 16 amino acids.